This T cell receptor (beta chain) was profiled in a study of cytomegalovirus exposure and HLA in healthy donors. Overall study: A preliminary data release comprised 91 million or so unique TCRs obtained from HLA-typed donors.

The PCR made use of 60 Vbeta and 13 Jbeta primers. The repertoire was sequenced with immunoSEQ multiplex PCR; TCRdb's copy has only in-frame clones and lacks some. Its listing shows roughly 77,000 clones. Study-wide results and limits: Cytomegalovirus-associated status was assigned to about 170 TCR beta chains. Later genetic work tied a missense DCLRE1C variant to beta-chain V and J trimming. More clonal expansion characterized HLA-associated TCR beta chains than equally common others in a later analysis.

V was clipped by 3 bases and J by 2 bases, with 12 bases between them. Looked up from germline, CDR1 is MGHRA and CDR2 is YSYEKL. The CDR3 contains 15 residues. Comment on this clone: Its target is unknown.

The sample taken for sequencing was PBMCs. V and J are TRBV4-1 and TRBJ2-3, with a possible D match to TRBD1 (6 bases). The sequence was collected from a female donor in good health and CMV-seropositive. CDR3 coding DNA: TGCGCCAGCAGCCAGTCGTGGACAGTCACAGATACGCAGTATTTT. This codes for CASSQSWTVTDTQYF.